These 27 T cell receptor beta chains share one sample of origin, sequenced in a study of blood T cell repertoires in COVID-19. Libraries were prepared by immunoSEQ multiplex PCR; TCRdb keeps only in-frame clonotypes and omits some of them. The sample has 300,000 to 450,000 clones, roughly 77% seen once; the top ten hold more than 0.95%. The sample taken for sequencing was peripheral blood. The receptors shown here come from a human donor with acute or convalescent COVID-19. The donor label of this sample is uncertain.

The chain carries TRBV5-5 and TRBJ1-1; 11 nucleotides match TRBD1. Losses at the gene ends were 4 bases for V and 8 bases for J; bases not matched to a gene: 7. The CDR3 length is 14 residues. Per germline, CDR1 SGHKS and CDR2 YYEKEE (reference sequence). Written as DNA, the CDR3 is TGTGCCAGCAGCCCCGAGGGACAGGGGGTCGAAGCTTTCTTT. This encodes CASSPEGQGVEAFF. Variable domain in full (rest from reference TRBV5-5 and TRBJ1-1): DAGVTQSPTHLIKTRGQQVTLRCSPISGHKSVSWYQQVLGQGPQFIFQYYEKEERGRGNFPDRFSARQFPNYSSELNVNALLLGDSALYLCASSPEGQGVEAFFGQGTRLTVV.

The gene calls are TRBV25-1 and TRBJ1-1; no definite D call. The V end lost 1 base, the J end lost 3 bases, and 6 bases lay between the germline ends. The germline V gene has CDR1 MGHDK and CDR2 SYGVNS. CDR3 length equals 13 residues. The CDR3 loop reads CASSESVYTEAFF. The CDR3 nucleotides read TGTGCCAGCAGTGAATCAGTATACACTGAAGCTTTCTTT.

The CDR3 here is CASSMDRQETQYF. The CDR3 region has the DNA TGTGCCAGCAGCATGGACAGGCAAGAGACCCAGTACTTC. This sequence joins TRBV6-5 and TRBJ2-5; 7 positions match TRBD1. The CDR3 sequence is 13 residues long. Trimming cost V 6 bases and J 2 bases; bases outside gene matches: 3. In germline, CDR1 is MNHEY, CDR2 SVGAGI.

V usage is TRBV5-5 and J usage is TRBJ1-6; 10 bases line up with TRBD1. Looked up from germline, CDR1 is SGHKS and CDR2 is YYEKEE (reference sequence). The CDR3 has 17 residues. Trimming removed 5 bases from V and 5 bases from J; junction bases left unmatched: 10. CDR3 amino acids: CASSTGGQGRDNSPLHF. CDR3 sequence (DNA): TGTGCCAGCAGTACTGGGGGACAGGGGAGAGATAATTCACCCCTCCACTTT.

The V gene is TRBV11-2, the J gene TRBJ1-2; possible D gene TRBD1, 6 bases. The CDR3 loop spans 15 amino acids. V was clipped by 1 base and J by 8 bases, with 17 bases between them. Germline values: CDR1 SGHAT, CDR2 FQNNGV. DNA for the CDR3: TGTGCCAGCAGCTTAGCTCGGGCCCCCAGGGGCGGCTACACCTTC. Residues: CASSLARAPRGGYTF.

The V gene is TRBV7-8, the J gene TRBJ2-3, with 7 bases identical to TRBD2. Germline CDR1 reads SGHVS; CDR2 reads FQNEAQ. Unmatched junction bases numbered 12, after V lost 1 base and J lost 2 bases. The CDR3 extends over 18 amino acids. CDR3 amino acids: CASSLVTSPIIDTDTQYF. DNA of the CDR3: TGTGCCAGCAGCTTAGTGACTAGCCCTATTATCGACACAGATACGCAGTATTTT.

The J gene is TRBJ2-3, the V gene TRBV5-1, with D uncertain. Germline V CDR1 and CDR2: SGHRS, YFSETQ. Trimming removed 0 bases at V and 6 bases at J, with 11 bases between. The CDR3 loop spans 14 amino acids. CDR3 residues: CASSLAASQDTQYF. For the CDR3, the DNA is TGCGCCAGCAGCTTGGCCGCTAGTCAGGATACGCAGTATTTT.

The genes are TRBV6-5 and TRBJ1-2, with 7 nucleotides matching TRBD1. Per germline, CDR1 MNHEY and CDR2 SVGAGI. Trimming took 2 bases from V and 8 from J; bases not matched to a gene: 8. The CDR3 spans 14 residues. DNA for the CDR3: TGTGCCAGCAGTTACGGGGACAGTGCGGAAGGCTACACCTTC. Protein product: CASSYGDSAEGYTF.

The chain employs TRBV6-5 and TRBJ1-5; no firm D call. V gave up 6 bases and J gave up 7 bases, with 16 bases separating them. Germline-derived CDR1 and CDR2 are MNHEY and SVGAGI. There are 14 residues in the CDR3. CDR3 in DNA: TGTGCCAGCAGCGACCACACTGAGGTACAGCCCCAGCATTTT. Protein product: CASSDHTEVQPQHF.

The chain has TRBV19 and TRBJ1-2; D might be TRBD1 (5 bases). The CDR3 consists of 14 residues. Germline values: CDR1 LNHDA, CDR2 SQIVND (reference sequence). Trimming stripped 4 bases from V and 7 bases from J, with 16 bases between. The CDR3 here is CASSSTGPVGGYTF. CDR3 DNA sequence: TGTGCCAGTAGTAGCACAGGTCCAGTCGGTGGCTACACCTTC.

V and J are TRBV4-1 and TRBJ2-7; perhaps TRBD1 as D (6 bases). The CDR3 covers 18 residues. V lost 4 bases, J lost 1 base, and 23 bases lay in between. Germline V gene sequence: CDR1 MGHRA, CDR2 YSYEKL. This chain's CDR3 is CASSPSTAVQGFSYEQYF. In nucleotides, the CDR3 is TGCGCCAGCAGCCCGAGCACGGCAGTTCAGGGGTTTTCCTACGAGCAGTACTTC.

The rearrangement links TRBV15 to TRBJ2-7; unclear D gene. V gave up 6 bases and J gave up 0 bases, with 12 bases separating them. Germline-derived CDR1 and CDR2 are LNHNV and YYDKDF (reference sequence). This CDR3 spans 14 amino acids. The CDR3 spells CATRNPNHSYEQYF. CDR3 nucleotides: TGTGCCACCAGAAATCCTAATCACTCCTACGAGCAGTACTTC.

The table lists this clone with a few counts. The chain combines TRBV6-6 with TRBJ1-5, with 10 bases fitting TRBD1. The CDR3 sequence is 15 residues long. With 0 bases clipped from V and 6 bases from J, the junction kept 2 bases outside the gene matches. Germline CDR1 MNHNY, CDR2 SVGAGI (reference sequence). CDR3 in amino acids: CASSYSGQGTQPQHF. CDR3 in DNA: TGTGCCAGCAGTTACTCGGGACAGGGGACTCAGCCCCAGCATTTT.

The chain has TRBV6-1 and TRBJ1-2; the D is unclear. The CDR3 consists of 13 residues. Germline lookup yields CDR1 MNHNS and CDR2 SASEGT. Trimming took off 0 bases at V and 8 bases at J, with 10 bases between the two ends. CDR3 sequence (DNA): TGTGCCAGCAGTGAAGCTCCCGTTCGGGGCTACACCTTC. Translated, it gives CASSEAPVRGYTF.

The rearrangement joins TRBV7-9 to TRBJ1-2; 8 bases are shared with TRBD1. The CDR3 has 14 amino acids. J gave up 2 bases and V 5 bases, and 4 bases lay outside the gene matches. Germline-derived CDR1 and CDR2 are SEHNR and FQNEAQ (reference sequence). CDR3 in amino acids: CASSPGGYNYGYTF. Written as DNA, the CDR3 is TGTGCCAGCAGCCCAGGGGGCTACAACTATGGCTACACCTTC.

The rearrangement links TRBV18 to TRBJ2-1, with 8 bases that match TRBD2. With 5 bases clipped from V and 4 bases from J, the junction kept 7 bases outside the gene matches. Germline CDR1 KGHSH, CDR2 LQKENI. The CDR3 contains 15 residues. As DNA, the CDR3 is TGTGCCAGCTCATTCGCGGGGGGTGTTTACAATGAGCAGTTCTTC. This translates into CASSFAGGVYNEQFF.

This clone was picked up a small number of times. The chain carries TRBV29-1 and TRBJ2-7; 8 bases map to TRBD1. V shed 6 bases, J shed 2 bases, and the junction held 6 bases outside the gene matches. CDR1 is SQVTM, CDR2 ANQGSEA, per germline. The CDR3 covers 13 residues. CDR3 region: CSVGTGLTYEQYF. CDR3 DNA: TGCAGCGTGGGGACAGGCCTCACCTACGAGCAGTACTTC.

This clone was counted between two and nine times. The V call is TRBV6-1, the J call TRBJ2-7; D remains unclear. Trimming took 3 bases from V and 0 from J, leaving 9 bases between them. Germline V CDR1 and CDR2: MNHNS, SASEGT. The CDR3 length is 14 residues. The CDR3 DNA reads TGTGCCAGCAGTGAGGCTAGAAGCTCCTACGAGCAGTACTTC. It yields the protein CASSEARSSYEQYF.

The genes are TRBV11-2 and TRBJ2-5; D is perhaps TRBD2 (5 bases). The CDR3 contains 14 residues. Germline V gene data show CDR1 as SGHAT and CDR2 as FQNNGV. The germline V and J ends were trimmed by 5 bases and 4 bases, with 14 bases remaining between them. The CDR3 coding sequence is TGTGCCAGCAGCCCGGACGGGATGGGAGAGACCCAGTACTTC. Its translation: CASSPDGMGETQYF.

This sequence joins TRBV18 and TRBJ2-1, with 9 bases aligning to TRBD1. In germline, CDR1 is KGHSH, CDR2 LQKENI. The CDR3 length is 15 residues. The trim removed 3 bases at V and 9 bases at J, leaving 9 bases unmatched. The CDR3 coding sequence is TGTGCCAGCTCACCCGGGACAGGGTTTTTCGGTGAGCAGTTCTTC. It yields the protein CASSPGTGFFGEQFF. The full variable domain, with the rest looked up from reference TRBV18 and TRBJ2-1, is NAGVMQNPRHLVRRRGQEARLRCSPMKGHSHVYWYRQLPEEGLKFMVYLQKENIIDESGMPKERFSAEFPKEGPSILRIQQVVRGDSAAYFCASSPGTGFFGEQFFGPGTRLTVL.

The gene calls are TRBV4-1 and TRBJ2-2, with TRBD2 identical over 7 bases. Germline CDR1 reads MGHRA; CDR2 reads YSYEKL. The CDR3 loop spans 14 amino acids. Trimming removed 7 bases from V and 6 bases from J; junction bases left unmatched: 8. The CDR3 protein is CASMGQGGPGELFF. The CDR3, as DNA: TGCGCCAGCATGGGGCAGGGAGGGCCCGGGGAGCTGTTTTTT.

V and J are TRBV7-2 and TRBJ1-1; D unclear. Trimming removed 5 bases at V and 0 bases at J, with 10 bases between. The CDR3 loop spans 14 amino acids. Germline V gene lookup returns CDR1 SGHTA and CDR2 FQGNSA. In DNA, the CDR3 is TGTGCCAGCAGCCACGGACTTCTGAACACTGAAGCTTTCTTT. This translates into CASSHGLLNTEAFF.

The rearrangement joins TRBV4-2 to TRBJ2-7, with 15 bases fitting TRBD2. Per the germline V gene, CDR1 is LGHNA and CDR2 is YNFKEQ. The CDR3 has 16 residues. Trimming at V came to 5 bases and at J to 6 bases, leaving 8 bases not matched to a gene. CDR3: CASSEGLAGGQGEQYF. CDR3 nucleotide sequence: TGTGCCAGCAGCGAAGGACTAGCGGGAGGGCAAGGCGAGCAGTACTTC.

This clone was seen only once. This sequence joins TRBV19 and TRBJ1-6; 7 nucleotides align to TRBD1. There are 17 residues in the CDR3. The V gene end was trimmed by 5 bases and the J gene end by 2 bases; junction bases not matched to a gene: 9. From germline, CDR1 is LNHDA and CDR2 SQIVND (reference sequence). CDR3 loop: CASSPDRDYAYNSPLHF. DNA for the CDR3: TGTGCCAGTAGTCCTGACAGGGATTACGCCTATAATTCACCCCTCCACTTT.

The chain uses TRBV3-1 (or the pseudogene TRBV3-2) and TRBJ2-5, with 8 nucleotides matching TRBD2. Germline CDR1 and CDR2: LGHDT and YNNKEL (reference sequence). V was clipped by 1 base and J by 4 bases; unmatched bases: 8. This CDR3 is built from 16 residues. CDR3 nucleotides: TGTGCCAGCAGCCAAGGAATCCCCCGGGGGGGAGAGACCCAGTACTTC. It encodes CASSQGIPRGGETQYF.

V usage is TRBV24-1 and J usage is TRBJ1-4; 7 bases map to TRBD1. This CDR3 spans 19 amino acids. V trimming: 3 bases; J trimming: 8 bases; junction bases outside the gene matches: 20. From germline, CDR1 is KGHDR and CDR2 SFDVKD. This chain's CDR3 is CATSDRGNRGGSDCEKLFF. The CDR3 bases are TGTGCCACCAGTGATCGTGGAAACAGGGGAGGTAGCGATTGCGAAAAACTGTTTTTT.

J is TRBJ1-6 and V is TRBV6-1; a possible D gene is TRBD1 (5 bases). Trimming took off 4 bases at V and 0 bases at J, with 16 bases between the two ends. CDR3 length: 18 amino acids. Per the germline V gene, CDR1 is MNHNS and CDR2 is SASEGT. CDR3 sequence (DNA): TGTGCCAGCAGTGGGCGGGGCAGGGTGAGCTCCTATAATTCACCCCTCCACTTT. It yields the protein CASSGRGRVSSYNSPLHF.